Listed below are T cell receptor beta chains from one sample, sequenced in a study of molecular identifiers for immune sequencing clone quantification. Via MiXCR, TCRdb re-called the PCR reads, giving one row per CDR3 protein. The data contain tens of thousands of distinct CDR3 sequences, about 24% of them singletons. The source material was naive CD8+ T cells from blood, with Jurkat cell RNA spiked in. The receptors come from a human donor in good health. Some libraries in this study had Jurkat cell RNA spiked in. Each CDR3 is given with its conserved first and last residue. D genes are given only for firm matches. Some rows have no size entry. The others give once, few or many, or a class for an expanded clone.

D: .
J: TRBJ2-3
V: TRBV18
size: medium-sized
CDR3: CASSDPVVRDTQYF
DNA: TGTGCCAGCTCAGATCCAGTGGTTCGTGATACGCAGTATTTT

D: .
J: TRBJ2-7
V: TRBV7-9
size: .
CDR3: CASSSRDNSYEQYF
DNA: TGTGCCAGCAGCTCCCGGGACAACAGCTACGAGCAGTACTTC

D: .
J: TRBJ2-3
V: TRBV30
size: .
CDR3: CAWGRSGADTQYF
DNA: TGTGCCTGGGGGAGGAGTGGGGCAGATACGCAGTATTTT

D: .
J: TRBJ2-2
V: TRBV20-1
size: many
CDR3: CSARRDPNTGELFF
DNA: TGCAGTGCTAGGAGGGATCCGAACACCGGGGAGCTGTTTTTT

D: .
J: TRBJ2-3
V: TRBV7-9
size: many
CDR3: CASSLIAQDTQYF
DNA: TGTGCCAGCAGCTTGATTGCTCAGGATACGCAGTATTTT

D: TRBD2
J: TRBJ2-1
V: TRBV5-4
size: many
CDR3: CASRSFAGTSGVDEQFF
DNA: TGTGCCAGCAGATCTTTTGCCGGGACTAGCGGGGTAGATGAGCAGTTCTTC

D: .
J: TRBJ1-5
V: TRBV4-1
size: many
CDR3: CASSQEPRQPQHF
DNA: TGCGCCAGCAGCCAAGAACCCCGCCAGCCCCAGCATTTT

D: .
J: TRBJ2-3
V: TRBV24-1
size: .
CDR3: CATSDSGHAYTDTQYF
DNA: TGTGCCACCAGTGATTCCGGGCATGCCTACACAGATACGCAGTATTTT

D: .
J: TRBJ2-5
V: TRBV20-1
size: .
CDR3: CSARGGAETQETQYF
DNA: TGCAGTGCTAGGGGTGGGGCCGAGACCCAAGAGACCCAGTACTTC

D: .
J: TRBJ2-2
V: TRBV7-8
size: .
CDR3: CASSPQVPRTGELFF
DNA: TGTGCCAGCAGCCCCCAGGTACCCCGGACCGGGGAGCTGTTTTTT

D: .
J: TRBJ2-7
V: TRBV5-1
size: many
CDR3: CASSPGNYEQYF
DNA: TGCGCCAGCAGCCCGGGAAACTACGAGCAGTACTTC

D: .
J: TRBJ2-3
V: TRBV12-3/TRBV12-4
size: many
CDR3: CASSPEQATQYF
DNA: TGTGCCAGCAGTCCGGAGCAAGCTACGCAGTATTTT

D: TRBD1
J: TRBJ2-1
V: TRBV9
size: many
CDR3: CASTRRGSRTGIEGEQFF
DNA: TGTGCCAGCACTCGTAGAGGGAGCAGGACAGGGATAGAGGGTGAGCAGTTCTTC

D: .
J: TRBJ2-3
V: TRBV27
size: many
CDR3: CASSLMRATDTQYF
DNA: TGTGCCAGCAGTTTAATGCGGGCCACAGATACGCAGTATTTT

D: TRBD2
J: TRBJ2-1
V: TRBV12-3/TRBV12-4
size: .
CDR3: CASSSSSGRARNEQFF
DNA: TGTGCCAGCAGTTCCTCTAGCGGGAGGGCCCGGAATGAGCAGTTCTTC

D: .
J: TRBJ2-5
V: TRBV6-2/TRBV6-3
size: many
CDR3: CASSLFQETQYF
DNA: TGTGCCAGCAGCCTTTTCCAAGAGACCCAGTACTTC

D: .
J: TRBJ1-1
V: TRBV19
size: many
CDR3: CASSIDSSFEAFF
DNA: TGTGCCAGTAGTATAGATAGCTCATTTGAAGCTTTCTTT

D: TRBD2
J: TRBJ2-1
V: TRBV6-2/TRBV6-3
size: few
CDR3: CASSYRRVAGVAEQFF
DNA: TGTGCCAGCAGTTACCGGAGGGTAGCGGGAGTCGCTGAGCAGTTCTTC

D: .
J: TRBJ2-5
V: TRBV5-6
size: many
CDR3: CASSGEGAGETQYF
DNA: TGTGCCAGCAGCGGGGAGGGGGCAGGTGAGACCCAGTACTTC

D: .
J: TRBJ2-3
V: TRBV7-3
size: many
CDR3: CASSSTGTSTDTQYF
DNA: TGTGCCAGCAGCTCAACCGGGACTAGCACAGATACGCAGTATTTT

D: .
J: TRBJ2-3
V: TRBV9
size: many
CDR3: CASSPVQGPSTDTQYF
DNA: TGTGCCAGCAGTCCCGTCCAAGGTCCTAGCACAGATACGCAGTATTTT

D: .
J: TRBJ2-7
V: TRBV4-3
size: many
CDR3: CASSQDARTYEQYF
DNA: TGCGCCAGCAGCCAAGATGCCAGGACGTACGAGCAGTACTTC

D: .
J: TRBJ2-2
V: TRBV6-2/TRBV6-3
size: .
CDR3: CAGSSPGQLNTGELFF
DNA: TGCGCCGGCAGTTCTCCCGGACAGCTTAACACCGGGGAGCTGTTTTTT

D: .
J: TRBJ2-5
V: TRBV4-3
size: .
CDR3: CASSQGMSGSETQYF
DNA: TGCGCCAGCAGCCAAGGGATGAGTGGGTCAGAGACCCAGTACTTC

D: .
J: TRBJ2-1
V: TRBV29-1
size: .
CDR3: CSVEGGLPGNEQFF
DNA: TGCAGCGTTGAAGGAGGACTCCCTGGCAATGAGCAGTTCTTC

D: .
J: TRBJ2-7
V: TRBV12-3/TRBV12-4
size: .
CDR3: CASSPTVDYSSEQYF
DNA: TGTGCCAGCAGTCCGACGGTCGACTACTCCTCCGAGCAGTACTTC

D: TRBD2
J: TRBJ2-1
V: TRBV29-1
size: few
CDR3: CSVEGTSGSYNEQFF
DNA: TGCAGCGTTGAGGGGACTAGCGGGAGTTACAATGAGCAGTTCTTC

D: .
J: TRBJ2-7
V: TRBV5-5
size: many
CDR3: CASSFGQSEGYEQYF
DNA: TGTGCCAGCAGCTTTGGCCAGTCCGAGGGGTACGAGCAGTACTTC

D: .
J: TRBJ1-1
V: TRBV19
size: many
CDR3: CATRGSQNVAFF
DNA: TGTGCCACTCGTGGGTCGCAGAACGTAGCTTTCTTT

D: .
J: TRBJ2-3
V: TRBV3-1
size: .
CDR3: CASSHRPRLGHTDTRYF
DNA: TGTGCCAGCAGCCACCGTCCCCGACTAGGCCACACAGATACGCGGTATTTT